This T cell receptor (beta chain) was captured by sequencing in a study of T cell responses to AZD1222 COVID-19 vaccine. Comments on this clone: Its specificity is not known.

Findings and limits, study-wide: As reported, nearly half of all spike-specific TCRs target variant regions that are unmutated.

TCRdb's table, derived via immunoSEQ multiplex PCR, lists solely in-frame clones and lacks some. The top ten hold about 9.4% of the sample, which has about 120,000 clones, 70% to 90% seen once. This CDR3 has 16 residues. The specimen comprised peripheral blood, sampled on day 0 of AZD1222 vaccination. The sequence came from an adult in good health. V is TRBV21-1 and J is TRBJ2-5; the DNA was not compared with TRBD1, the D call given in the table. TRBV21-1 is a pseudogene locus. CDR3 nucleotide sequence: TGTGCCAGCAGCAAAGCCCTATCTCAGGGGGAAGAGACCCAGTACTTC. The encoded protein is CASSKALSQGEETQYF.